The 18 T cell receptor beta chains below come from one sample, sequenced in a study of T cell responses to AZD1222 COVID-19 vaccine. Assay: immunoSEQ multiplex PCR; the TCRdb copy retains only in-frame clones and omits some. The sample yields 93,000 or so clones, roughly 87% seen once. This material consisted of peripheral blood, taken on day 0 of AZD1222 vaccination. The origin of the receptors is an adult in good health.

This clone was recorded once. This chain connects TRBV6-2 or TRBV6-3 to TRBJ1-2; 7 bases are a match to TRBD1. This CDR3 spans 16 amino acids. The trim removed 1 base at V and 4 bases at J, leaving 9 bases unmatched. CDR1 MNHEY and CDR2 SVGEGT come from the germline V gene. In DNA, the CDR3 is TGTGCCAGCAGTTACTTCGGGGCAGGGGGACTCTATGGCTACACCTTC. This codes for CASSYFGAGGLYGYTF.

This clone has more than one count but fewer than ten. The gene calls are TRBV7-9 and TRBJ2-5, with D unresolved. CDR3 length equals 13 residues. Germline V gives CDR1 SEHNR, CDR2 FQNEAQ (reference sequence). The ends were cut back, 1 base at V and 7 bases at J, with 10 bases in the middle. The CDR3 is CASSLGPLGTQYF. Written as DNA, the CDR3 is TGTGCCAGCAGCTTAGGTCCGTTGGGGACCCAGTACTTC.

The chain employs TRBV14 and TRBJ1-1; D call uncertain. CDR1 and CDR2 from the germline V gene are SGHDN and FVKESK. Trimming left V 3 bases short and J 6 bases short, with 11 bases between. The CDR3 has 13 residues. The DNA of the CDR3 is TGTGCCAGCAGCCAGTCCCGGAGTGCTGAAGCTTTCTTT. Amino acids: CASSQSRSAEAFF.

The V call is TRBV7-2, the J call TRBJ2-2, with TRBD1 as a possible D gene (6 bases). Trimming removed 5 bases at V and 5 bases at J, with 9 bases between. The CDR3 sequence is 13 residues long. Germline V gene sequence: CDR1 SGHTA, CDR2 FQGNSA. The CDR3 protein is CASSPRGTGELFF. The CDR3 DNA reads TGTGCCAGCAGCCCTAGGGGGACCGGGGAGCTGTTTTTT. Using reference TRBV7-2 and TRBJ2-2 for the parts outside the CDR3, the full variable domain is GAGVSQSPSNKVTEKGKDVELRCDPISGHTALYWYRQSLGQGLEFLIYFQGNSAPDKSGLPSDRFSAERTGGSVSTLTIQRTQQEDSAVYLCASSPRGTGELFFGEGSRLTVL.

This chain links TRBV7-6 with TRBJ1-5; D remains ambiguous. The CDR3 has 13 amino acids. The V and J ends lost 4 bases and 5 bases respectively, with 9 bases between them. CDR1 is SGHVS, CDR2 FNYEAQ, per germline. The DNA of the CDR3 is TGTGCCAGCAGCTCAACCGGACATCAGCCCCAGCATTTT. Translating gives CASSSTGHQPQHF. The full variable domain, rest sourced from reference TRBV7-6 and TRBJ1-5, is GAGVSQSPRYKVTKRGQDVALRCDPISGHVSLYWYRQALGQGPEFLTYFNYEAQQDKSGLPNDRFSAERPEGSISTLTIQRTEQRDSAMYRCASSSTGHQPQHFGDGTRLSIL.

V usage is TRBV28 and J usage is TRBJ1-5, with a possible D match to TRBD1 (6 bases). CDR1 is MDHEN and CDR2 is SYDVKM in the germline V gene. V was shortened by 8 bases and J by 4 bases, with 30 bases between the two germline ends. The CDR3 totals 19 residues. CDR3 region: CASQTYPRHSRRGNQPQHF. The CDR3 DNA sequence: TGTGCCAGCCAGACCTACCCCCGACATTCACGGAGGGGGAATCAGCCCCAGCATTTT.

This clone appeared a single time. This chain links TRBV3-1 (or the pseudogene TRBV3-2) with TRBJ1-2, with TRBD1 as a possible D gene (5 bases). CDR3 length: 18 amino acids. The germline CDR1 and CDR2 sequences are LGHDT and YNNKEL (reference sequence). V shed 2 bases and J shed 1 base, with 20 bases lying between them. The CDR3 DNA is TGTGCCAGCAGCCAAAAAAAAGCGGAGACGGGGGTTAACTATGGCTACACCTTC. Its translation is CASSQKKAETGVNYGYTF.

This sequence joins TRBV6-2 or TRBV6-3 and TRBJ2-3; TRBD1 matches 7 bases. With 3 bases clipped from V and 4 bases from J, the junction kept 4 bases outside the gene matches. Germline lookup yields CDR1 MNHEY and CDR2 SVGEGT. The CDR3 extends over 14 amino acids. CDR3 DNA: TGTGCCAGCAGTTATGGGCAGGGGGCAGATACGCAGTATTTT. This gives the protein CASSYGQGADTQYF.

The CDR3 loop is CATSLGQSNEKLFF. CDR3 sequence (DNA): TGTGCCACTTCCCTCGGACAATCTAATGAAAAACTGTTTTTT. The chain is built from TRBV10-3 and TRBJ1-4; D is possibly TRBD1 (5 bases). CDR3 length equals 14 residues. Trimming pared 10 bases from V and 3 bases from J, leaving 15 bases between. Germline V gene lookup returns CDR1 ENHRY and CDR2 SYGVKD.

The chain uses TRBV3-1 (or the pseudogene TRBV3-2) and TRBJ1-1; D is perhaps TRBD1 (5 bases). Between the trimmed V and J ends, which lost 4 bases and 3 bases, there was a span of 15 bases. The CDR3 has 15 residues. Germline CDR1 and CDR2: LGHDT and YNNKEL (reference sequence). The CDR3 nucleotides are TGTGCCAGCAGCCCCTACGAGGGGAGAGACACTGAAGCTTTCTTT. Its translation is CASSPYEGRDTEAFF.

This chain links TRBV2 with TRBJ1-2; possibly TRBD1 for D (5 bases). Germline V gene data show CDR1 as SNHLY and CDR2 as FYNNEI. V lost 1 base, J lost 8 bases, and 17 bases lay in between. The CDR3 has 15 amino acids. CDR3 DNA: TGTGCCAGCAGTGAAGGACACAGGAGCGGTAGCGGCTACACCTTC. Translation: CASSEGHRSGSGYTF.

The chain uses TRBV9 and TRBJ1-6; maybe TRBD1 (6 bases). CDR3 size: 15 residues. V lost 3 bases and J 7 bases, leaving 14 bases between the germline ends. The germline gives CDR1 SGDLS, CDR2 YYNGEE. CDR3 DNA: TGTGCCAGCAGCGGAATCACAGGGTTCAATTCACCCCTCCACTTT. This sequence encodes CASSGITGFNSPLHF.

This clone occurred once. The CDR3 sequence: CASSFWAAPLHF. CDR3 nucleotide sequence: TGTGCCAGCAGTTTTTGGGCAGCACCCCTCCACTTT. The gene calls are TRBV12-3 or TRBV12-4 and TRBJ1-6; no reliable D call. The V gene lost 3 bases and the J gene lost 11 bases, with 8 bases spanning the gap. CDR3 length equals 12 residues.

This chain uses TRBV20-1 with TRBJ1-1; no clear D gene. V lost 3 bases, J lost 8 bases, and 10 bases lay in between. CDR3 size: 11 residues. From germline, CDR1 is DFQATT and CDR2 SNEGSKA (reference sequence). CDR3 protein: CSARVTAEAFF. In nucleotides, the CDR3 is TGCAGTGCTAGGGTCACAGCCGAAGCTTTCTTT.

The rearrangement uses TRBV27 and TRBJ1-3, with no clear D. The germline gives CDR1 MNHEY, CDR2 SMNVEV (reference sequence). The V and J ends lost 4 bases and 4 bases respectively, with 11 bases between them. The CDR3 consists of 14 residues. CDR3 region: CASSSPGSGNTIYF. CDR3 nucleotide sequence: TGTGCCAGCAGTTCGCCAGGCAGCGGAAACACCATATATTTT.

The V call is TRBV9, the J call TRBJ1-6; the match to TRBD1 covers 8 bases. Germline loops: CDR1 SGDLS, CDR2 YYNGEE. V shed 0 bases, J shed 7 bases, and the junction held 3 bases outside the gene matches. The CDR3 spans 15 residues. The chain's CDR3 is CASSVGGQENSPLHF. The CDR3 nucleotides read TGTGCCAGCAGCGTAGGGGGACAGGAGAATTCACCCCTCCACTTT.

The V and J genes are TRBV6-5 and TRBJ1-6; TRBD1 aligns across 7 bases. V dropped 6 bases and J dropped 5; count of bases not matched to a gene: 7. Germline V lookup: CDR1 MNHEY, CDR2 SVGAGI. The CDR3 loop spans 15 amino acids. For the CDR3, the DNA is TGTGCCAGCAGCTCCACAGGGGTTAATAATTCACCCCTCCACTTT. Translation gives CASSSTGVNNSPLHF.

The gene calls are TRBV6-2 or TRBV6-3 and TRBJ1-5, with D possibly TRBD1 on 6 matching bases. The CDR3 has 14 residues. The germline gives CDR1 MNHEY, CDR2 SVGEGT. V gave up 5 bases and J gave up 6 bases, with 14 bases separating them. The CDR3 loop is CASSPGGHIQPQHF. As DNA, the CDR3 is TGTGCCAGCAGTCCCGGGGGACACATTCAGCCCCAGCATTTT.